The clone carrying this TCR beta chain has ten or more counts. Its matching antigen is unknown. Germline V gives CDR1 SGHTA, CDR2 FQGNSA. This CDR3 contains 11 residues. V lost 6 bases and J lost 3, with 5 bases in between. RNA transcripts served as template for amplifying TCR beta CDR3 sequences. A first-round RT-PCR used HTBI primers, followed by a second-round multiplex PCR. MiXCR, applied by TCRdb to the multiplex PCR reads, yields one record per CDR3 protein. The top ten clones hold approximately 46% of a sample with about 740,000 distinct CDR3 sequences, approximately 40% of them seen once. The sample comes from a study of Graves' ophthalmopathy and Graves' hyperthyroidism. General observations from the study: Blood also held most thyroid clonotypes expanded above 0.001 frequency.

The sequenced sample consisted of peripheral blood. The V call is TRBV7-2, the J call TRBJ1-1, with D unclear. The receptor was isolated from an adult man with Graves' ophthalmopathy. CDR3 in DNA: TGTGCCAGCAGTAGATACACTGAAGCTTTCTTT. This codes for CASSRYTEAFF.